The 17 T cell receptor beta chains presented below share a single source sample, sequenced in a study of Graves' ophthalmopathy and Graves' hyperthyroidism. RNA transcripts were the template, and TCR beta CDR3 regions were amplified from them. HTBI-primed first-round RT-PCR preceded second-round multiplex PCR. TCRdb recomputed calls from the multiplex PCR reads with MiXCR, one row per CDR3 protein. The sample lists 200,000 to 250,000 distinct CDR3 sequences, 29% occurring once. Sequences were obtained from peripheral blood. These receptors were collected from a man in his forties or fifties with Graves' ophthalmopathy.

At least ten counts were recorded for this clonotype. The V call is TRBV30, the J call TRBJ2-1, with 13 bases matching TRBD2. V lost 3 bases, J lost 8 bases, and 4 bases stayed unmatched. This CDR3 comprises 14 residues. Germline V gene data show CDR1 as GTSNPN and CDR2 as SVGIG (reference sequence). The CDR3 nucleotides are TGTGCCTGGAGCGGACTAGCGGGAGTCCATGAGCAGTTCTTC. Its protein product is CAWSGLAGVHEQFF.

The sample holds many counts of this clonotype. The V and J genes are TRBV12-3 or TRBV12-4 and TRBJ1-1; 9 nucleotides agree with TRBD1. V trimming: 2 bases; J trimming: 5 bases; junction bases outside the gene matches: 3. The CDR3 is made up of 14 amino acids. The CDR3 nucleotides read TGTGCCAGCAGTTTAATGGACAGGGGAACTGAAGCTTTCTTT. This gives the protein CASSLMDRGTEAFF.

The chain recombines TRBV6-2 or TRBV6-3 with TRBJ2-7; 9 bases are shared with TRBD2. In germline, CDR1 is MNHEY, CDR2 SVGEGT. The CDR3 runs to 16 residues. Germline trimming cut 5 bases from V and 4 bases from J; bases unmatched to any gene: 12. CDR3 nucleotide sequence: TGTGCCAGCAGTGCTCCGTCTCGCGGGAGGGATTACGAGCAGTACTTC. Amino acids: CASSAPSRGRDYEQYF.

At least ten counts were recorded for this clonotype. The V call is TRBV7-2, the J call TRBJ2-7, with a weak D call TRBD1 (6 bases). Germline-derived CDR1 and CDR2 are SGHTA and FQGNSA. V was pared by 4 bases and J by 0 bases, with 19 bases between. The CDR3 is 17 residues long. The CDR3 DNA is TGTGCCAGCAGCTGGGCCGGTGGGACAAGGGGCTCCTACGAGCAGTACTTC. Amino acid sequence: CASSWAGGTRGSYEQYF. The complete variable domain, with remaining parts taken from reference TRBV7-2 and TRBJ2-7, reads GAGVSQSPSNKVTEKGKDVELRCDPISGHTALYWYRQSLGQGLEFLIYFQGNSAPDKSGLPSDRFSAERTGGSVSTLTIQRTQQEDSAVYLCASSWAGGTRGSYEQYFGPGTRLTVT.

In its sample, this clonotype was seen many times. The CDR3 reads CASSPRTGVAKNIQYF. CDR3 nucleotides: TGTGCCAGCAGCCCCCGGACAGGGGTAGCCAAAAACATTCAGTACTTC. The chain is built from TRBV7-9 and TRBJ2-4; 9 nucleotides match TRBD1. The CDR3 is 16 residues long. From germline, CDR1 is SEHNR and CDR2 FQNEAQ (reference sequence). The V and J ends lost 5 bases and 0 bases, in that order; junction bases with no gene match: 5.

This clonotype occurred many times. V and J are TRBV20-1 and TRBJ1-1; 9 bases map to TRBD1. CDR1 is DFQATT, CDR2 SNEGSKA, per germline (reference sequence). V lost 6 bases, J lost 2 bases, and 10 bases stayed unmatched. This CDR3 region has 15 residues. For the CDR3, the DNA is TGCAGTGCGGGCGGACAGGGGTCGGGTAACACTGAAGCTTTCTTT. Amino acid sequence: CSAGGQGSGNTEAFF.

This clonotype has ten or more counts. The chain recombines TRBV19 with TRBJ1-5; 8 bases fit TRBD1. Germline loops: CDR1 LNHDA, CDR2 SQIVND (reference sequence). The CDR3 spans 14 residues. Germline trimming cut 6 bases from V and 4 bases from J; bases unmatched to any gene: 5. The CDR3 region is CASRRTGLNQPQHF. In DNA, the CDR3 is TGTGCCAGTAGGAGGACAGGGTTGAATCAGCCCCAGCATTTT. Variable domain in full (rest from reference TRBV19 and TRBJ1-5): DGGITQSPKYLFRKEGQNVTLSCEQNLNHDAMYWYRQDPGQGLRLIYYSQIVNDFQKGDIAEGYSVSREKKESFPLTVTSAQKNPTAFYLCASRRTGLNQPQHFGDGTRLSIL.

At least ten counts were recorded for this clonotype. The gene calls are TRBV19 and TRBJ2-2, with TRBD2 as a possible D gene (6 bases). CDR3 size: 14 residues. Germline CDR1 LNHDA, CDR2 SQIVND (reference sequence). V shed 9 bases and J shed 7 bases, with 18 bases lying between them. CDR3: CASPGGARNGELFF. For the CDR3, the DNA is TGTGCCAGCCCCGGGGGAGCGAGGAACGGGGAGCTGTTTTTT.

This clonotype has ten or more counts. The chain links TRBV12-3 or TRBV12-4 to TRBJ2-7; possibly TRBD1 or TRBD2 for D (8 bases each). This CDR3 contains 17 residues. The V and J ends lost 2 bases and 2 bases respectively, with 19 bases between them. This chain's CDR3 is CASSLQGATSGPYEQYF. In DNA form, the CDR3 reads TGTGCCAGCAGTTTACAGGGGGCAACTAGCGGCCCCTACGAGCAGTACTTC.

Many counts were recorded for this clonotype. The J gene is TRBJ2-5, the V gene TRBV6-2 or TRBV6-3; D gene ambiguous. CDR3 length: 13 amino acids. V was shortened by 6 bases and J by 0 bases, with 8 bases between the two germline ends. Germline CDR1 reads MNHEY; CDR2 reads SVGEGT. The CDR3 here is CASRDGNQETQYF. In DNA form, the CDR3 reads TGTGCCAGCAGAGACGGTAACCAAGAGACCCAGTACTTC.

There are many counts of this clonotype. The chain joins TRBV19 to TRBJ1-2; D not resolved. This CDR3 has 17 amino acids. The germline V and J ends were trimmed by 6 bases and 5 bases, with 25 bases remaining between them. In germline, CDR1 is LNHDA, CDR2 SQIVND (reference sequence). The CDR3 loop reads CASRPRLGLTTIYGYTF. CDR3 nucleotide sequence: TGTGCCAGTAGACCCAGGCTCGGACTAACGACGATATATGGCTACACCTTC.

CDR3 DNA: TGTGCCAGCAGCCGTGGGCTAGCGGGAGCCACCGGGGAGCTGTTTTTT. Translation gives CASSRGLAGATGELFF. J is TRBJ2-2 and V is TRBV3-1, with 10 bases fitting TRBD2. The CDR3 spans 16 residues. In germline, CDR1 is LGHDT, CDR2 YNNKEL (reference sequence). With V trimmed by 4 bases and J by 4 bases, 6 bases remained unmatched.

This clonotype occurred many times. The chain carries TRBV14 and TRBJ2-7; D gene unclear. This CDR3 has 12 amino acids. V was clipped by 1 base and J by 6 bases, with 7 bases between them. The V gene's germline CDR1 is SGHDN and CDR2 FVKESK. Here the CDR3 reads CASSQVEIEQYF. The CDR3 DNA follows: TGTGCCAGCAGCCAAGTAGAGATCGAGCAGTACTTC.

The chain joins TRBV7-6 to TRBJ2-7; 10 bases align to TRBD1. The V gene end was trimmed by 1 base and the J gene end by 1 base; junction bases not matched to a gene: 4. The CDR3 spans 16 residues. In germline, CDR1 is SGHVS, CDR2 FNYEAQ. CDR3 amino acids: CASSLEGQGWSYEQYF. The CDR3 region has the DNA TGTGCCAGCAGCTTAGAGGGACAGGGGTGGTCCTACGAGCAGTACTTC.

This clonotype was detected once. This chain connects TRBV6-2 or TRBV6-3 to TRBJ2-5; perhaps TRBD2 as D (7 bases). V lost 6 bases and J 4 bases, leaving 15 bases between the germline ends. CDR3 length: 14 residues. Germline V CDR1 and CDR2: MNHEY, SVGEGT. This CDR3 is CASRPTGRGETQYF. The CDR3 bases are TGTGCCAGCAGACCCACAGGGAGGGGAGAGACCCAGTACTTC.

This clonotype was found many times. The chain carries TRBV6-5 and TRBJ2-7, with 7 bases that match TRBD1. The length of the CDR3 is 14 residues. The germline CDR1 and CDR2 sequences are MNHEY and SVGAGI. J gave up 4 bases and V 2 bases, and 5 bases lay outside the gene matches. CDR3 coding DNA: TGTGCCAGCAGTTACGTACAGGGGCAGTACGAGCAGTACTTC. It encodes CASSYVQGQYEQYF.

The chain recombines TRBV28 with TRBJ1-2, with 7 bases lining up with TRBD1. The CDR3 has 15 amino acids. The ends lost 4 bases at V and 4 bases at J; junction bases unmatched: 9. CDR1 and CDR2 from the germline V gene are MDHEN and SYDVKM. CDR3 coding DNA: TGTGCCAGCAGTTACAGGGGAAGAGGTAGCTATGGCTACACCTTC. Protein product: CASSYRGRGSYGYTF.